A selection of T cell receptor beta chains follows, all from one sample in a study of blood T cell repertoires in COVID-19. Clones were sequenced by immunoSEQ multiplex PCR, and TCRdb holds only the in-frame ones, with some missing. The table includes around 80,000 clones, about 80% detected once. The source material was peripheral blood. The receptor source for this set is a woman between 70 and 85 years old with acute or convalescent COVID-19. Both conserved end residues are part of each CDR3. Each record gives: clone size, J gene, V gene, D gene, CDR3 protein, CDR3 DNA. A D gene is named only where the DNA matches it firmly. Clone size appears in some rows only: once, few, many, or a class for an expanded clone.

clone_size: -; j_call: TRBJ1-1; v_call: TRBV19; d_call: -; cdr3_aa: CASSPPTGAQRF; cdr3_nt: TGTGCCAGTAGTCCCCCGACAGGAGCCCAACGGTTT
clone_size: few; j_call: TRBJ2-7; v_call: TRBV7-3; d_call: TRBD1; cdr3_aa: CASSPGQGWHEQYF; cdr3_nt: TGTGCCAGCAGCCCAGGACAGGGATGGCACGAGCAGTACTTC
clone_size: -; j_call: TRBJ2-7; v_call: TRBV6-6; d_call: TRBD1; cdr3_aa: CASSRTGTTTEQYF; cdr3_nt: TGTGCCAGCAGTCGGACAGGTACGACGACCGAGCAGTACTTC
clone_size: -; j_call: TRBJ1-1; v_call: TRBV7-2; d_call: -; cdr3_aa: CASSYATGMNTEAFF; cdr3_nt: TGTGCCAGCAGCTACGCCACAGGCATGAACACTGAAGCTTTCTTT
clone_size: -; j_call: TRBJ1-2; v_call: TRBV6-2/TRBV6-3; d_call: -; cdr3_aa: CASSRTGQVEGYTF; cdr3_nt: TGTGCCAGCAGCCGAACAGGCCAGGTAGAGGGCTACACCTTC
clone_size: -; j_call: TRBJ1-1; v_call: TRBV29-1; d_call: -; cdr3_aa: CSVVADKTEAFF; cdr3_nt: TGCAGCGTTGTCGCGGATAAGACTGAAGCTTTCTTT
clone_size: -; j_call: TRBJ2-4; v_call: TRBV9; d_call: -; cdr3_aa: CASSATEGGVDIQYF; cdr3_nt: TGTGCCAGCAGCGCCACGGAAGGGGGGGTGGACATTCAGTACTTC
clone_size: -; j_call: TRBJ2-1; v_call: TRBV9; d_call: TRBD1; cdr3_aa: CASSVAKGGQLYNEQFF; cdr3_nt: TGTGCCAGCAGCGTAGCGAAAGGGGGCCAACTCTACAATGAGCAGTTCTTC
clone_size: -; j_call: TRBJ1-2; v_call: TRBV7-2; d_call: -; cdr3_aa: CASSLSGHTYGYTF; cdr3_nt: TGTGCCAGCAGCTTGTCAGGGCATACCTATGGCTACACCTTC
clone_size: -; j_call: TRBJ1-3; v_call: TRBV10-3; d_call: -; cdr3_aa: CAIRDTSSGNTIYF; cdr3_nt: TGTGCCATCAGGGACACCAGCTCTGGAAACACCATATATTTT
clone_size: -; j_call: TRBJ1-3; v_call: TRBV11-2; d_call: -; cdr3_aa: CASSPGGEANTIYF; cdr3_nt: TGTGCCAGCAGCCCGGGGGGGGAGGCAAACACCATATATTTT
clone_size: -; j_call: TRBJ1-5; v_call: TRBV19; d_call: -; cdr3_aa: CASSRRGNQPQHF; cdr3_nt: TGTGCCAGTAGTCGCCGGGGAAATCAGCCCCAGCATTTT
clone_size: -; j_call: TRBJ1-4; v_call: TRBV19; d_call: TRBD1; cdr3_aa: CASSIDSRTGGLSEKLFF; cdr3_nt: TGTGCCAGTAGTATAGATTCGAGGACAGGGGGGTTGAGTGAAAAACTGTTTTTT
clone_size: once; j_call: TRBJ1-2; v_call: TRBV6-2/TRBV6-3; d_call: -; cdr3_aa: CASSYDSGYGYTF; cdr3_nt: TGTGCCAGCAGTTACGACTCTGGCTATGGCTACACCTTC
clone_size: -; j_call: TRBJ2-5; v_call: TRBV29-1; d_call: TRBD2; cdr3_aa: CSVFGGARETQYF; cdr3_nt: TGCAGCGTGTTCGGGGGGGCCCGTGAGACCCAGTACTTC
clone_size: few; j_call: TRBJ2-7; v_call: TRBV6-5; d_call: -; cdr3_aa: CASSPSWTRDYEQYF; cdr3_nt: TGTGCCAGCAGTCCATCATGGACAAGGGACTACGAGCAGTACTTC
clone_size: once; j_call: TRBJ1-5; v_call: TRBV9; d_call: -; cdr3_aa: CASSGDGGAVQPQHF; cdr3_nt: TGTGCCAGCAGCGGGGATGGGGGGGCTGTTCAGCCCCAGCATTTT
clone_size: -; j_call: TRBJ2-7; v_call: TRBV11-3; d_call: -; cdr3_aa: CASSRRDNYEQYF; cdr3_nt: TGTGCCAGCAGCCGCCGGGACAACTACGAGCAGTACTTC
clone_size: -; j_call: TRBJ2-7; v_call: TRBV7-2; d_call: -; cdr3_aa: CASSLPRGYEQYF; cdr3_nt: TGTGCCAGCAGCCTCCCCAGGGGATACGAGCAGTACTTC
clone_size: once; j_call: TRBJ2-5; v_call: TRBV4-1; d_call: TRBD2; cdr3_aa: CASSQEFGTSGGEETQYF; cdr3_nt: TGCGCCAGCAGCCAAGAGTTTGGGACTAGCGGGGGGGAAGAGACCCAGTACTTC
clone_size: -; j_call: TRBJ2-3; v_call: TRBV9; d_call: TRBD2; cdr3_aa: CASSAAGTSGVTDTQYF; cdr3_nt: TGTGCCAGCAGCGCCGCCGGGACTAGCGGGGTAACAGATACGCAGTATTTT
clone_size: -; j_call: TRBJ2-5; v_call: TRBV11-2; d_call: TRBD2; cdr3_aa: CASSSGMTSGPRKTQYF; cdr3_nt: TGTGCCAGCAGCTCCGGGATGACTAGCGGCCCCCGGAAGACCCAGTACTTC
clone_size: -; j_call: TRBJ1-4; v_call: TRBV5-5; d_call: TRBD1; cdr3_aa: CASSVDRGEEKLFF; cdr3_nt: TGTGCCAGCAGCGTGGACAGGGGGGAAGAAAAACTGTTTTTT
clone_size: -; j_call: TRBJ1-2; v_call: TRBV19; d_call: -; cdr3_aa: CASSLRGDYGYTF; cdr3_nt: TGTGCCAGTAGCCTACGGGGGGACTATGGCTACACCTTC
clone_size: -; j_call: TRBJ1-1; v_call: TRBV6-5; d_call: -; cdr3_aa: CASSSWTVGEAFF; cdr3_nt: TGTGCCAGCAGTTCTTGGACAGTCGGTGAAGCTTTCTTT
clone_size: -; j_call: TRBJ2-2; v_call: TRBV29-1; d_call: -; cdr3_aa: CSVAQFNGELFF; cdr3_nt: TGCAGCGTCGCCCAGTTTAACGGGGAGCTGTTTTTT
clone_size: -; j_call: TRBJ2-5; v_call: TRBV11-2; d_call: -; cdr3_aa: CASSSDFQETQYF; cdr3_nt: TGTGCCAGCAGCTCCGACTTCCAAGAGACCCAGTACTTC
clone_size: -; j_call: TRBJ2-7; v_call: TRBV11-2; d_call: TRBD1; cdr3_aa: CASSLGQGPSYEQYF; cdr3_nt: TGTGCCAGCAGCTTAGGACAGGGGCCTTCCTACGAGCAGTACTTC
clone_size: -; j_call: TRBJ2-1; v_call: TRBV6-5; d_call: -; cdr3_aa: CASKGAGNEQFF; cdr3_nt: TGTGCCAGCAAGGGGGCGGGGAATGAGCAGTTCTTC
clone_size: -; j_call: TRBJ2-7; v_call: TRBV5-1; d_call: -; cdr3_aa: CASSLGVGGYEQYF; cdr3_nt: TGCGCCAGCAGCTTGGGCGTAGGCGGGTACGAGCAGTACTTC
clone_size: -; j_call: TRBJ2-3; v_call: TRBV9; d_call: TRBD2; cdr3_aa: CASSVSSGTSGTDTQYF; cdr3_nt: TGTGCCAGCAGCGTTTCCTCCGGGACTAGCGGTACAGATACGCAGTATTTT
clone_size: few; j_call: TRBJ1-1; v_call: TRBV24-1; d_call: TRBD1; cdr3_aa: CATGTETEAFF; cdr3_nt: TGTGCCACCGGGACAGAGACTGAAGCTTTCTTT
clone_size: -; j_call: TRBJ1-4; v_call: TRBV7-8; d_call: -; cdr3_aa: CASSWGGTNEKLFF; cdr3_nt: TGTGCCAGCAGCTGGGGGGGTACTAATGAAAAACTGTTTTTT
clone_size: -; j_call: TRBJ1-1; v_call: TRBV2; d_call: -; cdr3_aa: CASSEQGSMNTEAFF; cdr3_nt: TGTGCCAGCAGCGAACAGGGCTCGATGAACACTGAAGCTTTCTTT
clone_size: -; j_call: TRBJ1-5; v_call: TRBV28; d_call: -; cdr3_aa: CASSLNRINQPQHF; cdr3_nt: TGTGCCAGCAGTTTAAACAGGATCAATCAGCCCCAGCATTTT
clone_size: -; j_call: TRBJ1-2; v_call: TRBV7-2; d_call: TRBD1; cdr3_aa: CASSPGQGASGYGYTF; cdr3_nt: TGTGCCAGCAGCCCCGGACAGGGGGCGTCAGGATATGGCTACACCTTC
clone_size: -; j_call: TRBJ1-1; v_call: TRBV5-4; d_call: TRBD1; cdr3_aa: CASSPTGGRENTEAFF; cdr3_nt: TGTGCCAGCAGCCCGACAGGGGGGAGGGAAAACACTGAAGCTTTCTTT
clone_size: -; j_call: TRBJ1-5; v_call: TRBV19; d_call: -; cdr3_aa: CASSKPRDSPRGSNQPQHF; cdr3_nt: TGTGCCAGTAGTAAACCCCGGGACTCACCTCGGGGAAGCAATCAGCCCCAGCATTTT
clone_size: -; j_call: TRBJ2-1; v_call: TRBV2; d_call: TRBD1; cdr3_aa: CASSTTQGAEQFF; cdr3_nt: TGTGCCAGCAGTACCACTCAGGGGGCTGAGCAGTTCTTC
clone_size: -; j_call: TRBJ1-5; v_call: TRBV5-1; d_call: TRBD1; cdr3_aa: CASSWGTGGDQPQHF; cdr3_nt: TGCGCCAGCAGCTGGGGGACAGGGGGCGATCAGCCCCAGCATTTT
clone_size: -; j_call: TRBJ2-3; v_call: TRBV5-4; d_call: -; cdr3_aa: CASSLQGSTDTQYF; cdr3_nt: TGTGCCAGCAGCTTGCAGGGAAGCACAGATACGCAGTATTTT
clone_size: once; j_call: TRBJ2-5; v_call: TRBV7-2; d_call: -; cdr3_aa: CASSLSRRGGRETQYF; cdr3_nt: TGTGCCAGCAGCTTAAGTAGGAGGGGCGGGCGGGAGACCCAGTACTTC
clone_size: once; j_call: TRBJ1-1; v_call: TRBV12-5; d_call: -; cdr3_aa: CASGLQDRNTEAFF; cdr3_nt: TGTGCTAGTGGTTTGCAGGACAGGAACACTGAAGCTTTCTTT
clone_size: -; j_call: TRBJ2-1; v_call: TRBV2; d_call: TRBD2; cdr3_aa: CASRERGAYNEQFF; cdr3_nt: TGTGCCAGCAGGGAGCGGGGAGCCTACAATGAGCAGTTCTTC
clone_size: -; j_call: TRBJ2-7; v_call: TRBV5-6; d_call: -; cdr3_aa: CASSPAGAMVYEQYF; cdr3_nt: TGTGCCAGCAGCCCCGCTGGGGCCATGGTCTACGAGCAGTACTTC
clone_size: few; j_call: TRBJ1-4; v_call: TRBV5-1; d_call: TRBD1; cdr3_aa: CASSLWTGSNEKLFF; cdr3_nt: TGCGCCAGCAGCTTGTGGACAGGGTCAAATGAAAAACTGTTTTTT
clone_size: -; j_call: TRBJ1-5; v_call: TRBV6-5; d_call: -; cdr3_aa: CASSSPGNQPQHF; cdr3_nt: TGTGCCAGCAGTTCTCCAGGGAATCAGCCCCAGCATTTT
clone_size: -; j_call: TRBJ1-2; v_call: TRBV4-1; d_call: -; cdr3_aa: CASSQDLQGFYGYTF; cdr3_nt: TGCGCCAGCAGCCAAGATTTGCAGGGCTTCTATGGCTACACCTTC
clone_size: -; j_call: TRBJ2-3; v_call: TRBV5-1; d_call: TRBD2; cdr3_aa: CASSLGLAGAYPAPTDTQYF; cdr3_nt: TGCGCCAGCAGCCTAGGACTAGCGGGGGCATACCCGGCCCCCACAGATACGCAGTATTTT
clone_size: -; j_call: TRBJ1-1; v_call: TRBV19; d_call: TRBD1; cdr3_aa: CASSRVPGQGITEAFF; cdr3_nt: TGTGCCAGTAGTCGAGTCCCGGGACAGGGCATCACTGAAGCTTTCTTT
clone_size: -; j_call: TRBJ2-3; v_call: TRBV5-4; d_call: -; cdr3_aa: CASSLLGEGGTDTQYF; cdr3_nt: TGTGCCAGCAGCCTATTAGGTGAGGGTGGCACAGATACGCAGTATTTT
clone_size: -; j_call: TRBJ1-1; v_call: TRBV3-1/TRBV3-2; d_call: TRBD1; cdr3_aa: CASSLSGTGAFF; cdr3_nt: TGTGCCAGCAGCCTTTCCGGGACAGGGGCTTTCTTT
clone_size: -; j_call: TRBJ2-7; v_call: TRBV11-1; d_call: -; cdr3_aa: CASSLADGGYEQYF; cdr3_nt: TGTGCCAGCAGCTTAGCGGACGGGGGCTACGAGCAGTACTTC
clone_size: once; j_call: TRBJ2-1; v_call: TRBV27; d_call: -; cdr3_aa: CASSSAGVSYNEQFF; cdr3_nt: TGTGCCAGCAGTTCCGCAGGGGTTTCCTACAATGAGCAGTTCTTC
clone_size: -; j_call: TRBJ1-2; v_call: TRBV6-2/TRBV6-3; d_call: -; cdr3_aa: CASSSQGSGSGGYTF; cdr3_nt: TGTGCCAGCAGTTCTCAGGGATCCGGGTCCGGTGGCTACACCTTC
clone_size: -; j_call: TRBJ1-6; v_call: TRBV2; d_call: -; cdr3_aa: CASSERASGSYNSPLHF; cdr3_nt: TGTGCCAGCAGTGAACGGGCCAGCGGCTCCTATAATTCACCCCTCCACTTT
clone_size: few; j_call: TRBJ2-1; v_call: TRBV11-3; d_call: -; cdr3_aa: CASSLRGLEQFF; cdr3_nt: TGTGCCAGCAGCTTAAGGGGCCTTGAGCAGTTCTTC
clone_size: -; j_call: TRBJ1-1; v_call: TRBV18; d_call: TRBD1; cdr3_aa: CASSPGQGGTEAFF; cdr3_nt: TGTGCCAGCTCACCGGGACAGGGGGGAACTGAAGCTTTCTTT
clone_size: -; j_call: TRBJ1-1; v_call: TRBV14; d_call: -; cdr3_aa: CASSPRVDAEAFF; cdr3_nt: TGTGCCAGCAGCCCGAGGGTGGACGCTGAAGCTTTCTTT
clone_size: -; j_call: TRBJ2-3; v_call: TRBV6-5; d_call: TRBD2; cdr3_aa: CASRRLAGTDTQYF; cdr3_nt: TGTGCCAGCAGACGACTAGCCGGCACAGATACGCAGTATTTT